Listed here is a single TCR beta chain. The T cells that were sequenced for TCR beta were CD8+ and CD4+ cells from blood. Controls were age- and sex-matched healthy donors. TEMRA cells underwent FACS enrichment and CD8+ and CD4+ T cells underwent negative isolation. The data are from a study of CD8 T cells in Susac syndrome. Reverse transcription of about 0.45 to 1 ug RNA was performed with random hexamers. TCR beta CDR3 was amplified by immunoSEQ multiplex PCR. This amplification extended across 54 Vbeta and 13 Jbeta segments. A single record per CDR3 protein comes from TCRdb applying MiXCR to the immunoSEQ multiplex PCR reads. The sample shows about 90,000 distinct CDR3 sequences, about 93% of them seen only once. J was trimmed by 4 bases and V by 8 bases; bases with no gene match: 14. The CDR3 is made up of 16 amino acids.

The sample was CD8+ T cells from PBMCs. The TCR sequence derives from a human donor in good health. V and J are TRBV23-1 and TRBJ1-2; TRBD1 matches 9 bases. TRBV23-1 is an ORF, and what it does is uncertain. The DNA for the CDR3 is TGCGCCAGCGGACACCGACAGGGGGACTCCTTCTATGGCTACACCTTC. It yields the protein CASGHRQGDSFYGYTF.